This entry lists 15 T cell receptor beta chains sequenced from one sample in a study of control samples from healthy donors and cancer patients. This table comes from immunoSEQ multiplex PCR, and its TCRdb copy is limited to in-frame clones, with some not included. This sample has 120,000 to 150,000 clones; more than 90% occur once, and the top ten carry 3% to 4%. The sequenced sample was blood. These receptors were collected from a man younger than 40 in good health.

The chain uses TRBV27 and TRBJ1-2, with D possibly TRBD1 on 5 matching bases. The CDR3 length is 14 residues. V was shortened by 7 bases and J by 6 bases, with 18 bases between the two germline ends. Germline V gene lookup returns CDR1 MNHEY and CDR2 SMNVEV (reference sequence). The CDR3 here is CASTSRGVSNGYTF. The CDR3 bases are TGTGCCAGCACCTCCCGGGGGGTGTCGAATGGCTACACCTTC.

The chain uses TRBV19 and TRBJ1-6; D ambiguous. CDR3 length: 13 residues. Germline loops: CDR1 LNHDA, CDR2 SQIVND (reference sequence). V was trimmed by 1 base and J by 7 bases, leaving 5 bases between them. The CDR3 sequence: CASSIAQNSPLHF. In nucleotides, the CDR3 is TGTGCCAGTAGTATAGCGCAGAATTCACCCCTCCACTTT.

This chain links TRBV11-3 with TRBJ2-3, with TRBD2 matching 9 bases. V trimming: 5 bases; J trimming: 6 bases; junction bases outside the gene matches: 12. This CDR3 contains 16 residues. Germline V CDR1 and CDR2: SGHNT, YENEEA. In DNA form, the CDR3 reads TGTGCCAGCAGCGATTCGGCGGGGGGGCCATATGATACGCAGTATTTT. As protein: CASSDSAGGPYDTQYF.

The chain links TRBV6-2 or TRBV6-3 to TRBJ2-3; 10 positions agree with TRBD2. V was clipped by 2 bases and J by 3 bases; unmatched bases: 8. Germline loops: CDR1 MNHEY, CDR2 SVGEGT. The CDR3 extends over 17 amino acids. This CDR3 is CASSYHAGTSETDTQYF. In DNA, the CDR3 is TGTGCCAGCAGTTACCACGCCGGGACTAGCGAGACAGATACGCAGTATTTT.

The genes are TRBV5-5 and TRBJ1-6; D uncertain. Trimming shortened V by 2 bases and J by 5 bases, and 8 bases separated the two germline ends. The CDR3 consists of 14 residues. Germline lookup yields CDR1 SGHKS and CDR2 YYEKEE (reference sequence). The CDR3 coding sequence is TGTGCCAGCAGCTTCGGGTTAGATAATTCACCCCTCCACTTT. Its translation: CASSFGLDNSPLHF.

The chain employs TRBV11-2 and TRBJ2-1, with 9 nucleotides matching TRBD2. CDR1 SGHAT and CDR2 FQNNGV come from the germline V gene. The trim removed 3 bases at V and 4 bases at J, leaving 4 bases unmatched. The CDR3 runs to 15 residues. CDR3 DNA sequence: TGTGCCAGCAGCTTGGGCGGGGGGGCGTACAATGAGCAGTTCTTC. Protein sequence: CASSLGGGAYNEQFF.

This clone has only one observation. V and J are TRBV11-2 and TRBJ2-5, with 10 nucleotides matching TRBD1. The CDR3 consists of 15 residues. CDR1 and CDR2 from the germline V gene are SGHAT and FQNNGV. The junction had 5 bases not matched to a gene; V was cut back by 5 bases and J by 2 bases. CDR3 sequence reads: CASSPGQGGQETQYF. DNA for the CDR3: TGTGCCAGCAGCCCCGGACAGGGGGGACAAGAGACCCAGTACTTC.

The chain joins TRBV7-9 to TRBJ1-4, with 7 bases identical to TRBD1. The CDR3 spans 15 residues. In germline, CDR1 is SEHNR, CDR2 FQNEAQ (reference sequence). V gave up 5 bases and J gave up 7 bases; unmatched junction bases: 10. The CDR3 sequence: CASSHRGGIGEKLFF. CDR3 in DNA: TGTGCCAGCAGCCACAGGGGAGGGATTGGTGAAAAACTGTTTTTT.

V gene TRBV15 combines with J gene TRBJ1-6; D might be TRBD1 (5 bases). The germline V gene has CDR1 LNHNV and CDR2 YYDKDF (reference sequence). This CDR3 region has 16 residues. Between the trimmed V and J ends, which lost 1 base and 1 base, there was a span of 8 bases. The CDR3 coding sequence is TGTGCCACCAGCAGAGCAGGGACTTCCTATAATTCACCCCTCCACTTT. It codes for CATSRAGTSYNSPLHF.

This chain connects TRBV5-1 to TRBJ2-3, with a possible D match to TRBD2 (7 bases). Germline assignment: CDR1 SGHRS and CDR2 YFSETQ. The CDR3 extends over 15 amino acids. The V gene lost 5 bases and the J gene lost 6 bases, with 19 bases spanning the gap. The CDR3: CASSSTGGRSDTQYF. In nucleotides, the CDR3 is TGCGCCAGCAGTTCCACCGGGGGGCGTTCGGATACGCAGTATTTT.

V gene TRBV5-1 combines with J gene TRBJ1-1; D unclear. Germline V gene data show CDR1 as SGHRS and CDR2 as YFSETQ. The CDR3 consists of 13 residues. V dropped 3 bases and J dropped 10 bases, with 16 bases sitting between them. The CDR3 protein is CASSSHRLERAFF. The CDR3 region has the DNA TGCGCCAGCAGCTCGCACAGATTGGAACGAGCTTTCTTT.

CDR3 sequence reads: CASSSGDNTEAFF. Written as DNA, the CDR3 is TGTGCCAGCAGCTCAGGGGATAACACTGAAGCTTTCTTT. This chain links TRBV11-3 with TRBJ1-1; TRBD1 might be the D (6 bases). This CDR3 contains 13 residues. From germline, CDR1 is SGHNT and CDR2 YENEEA. Trimming left V 4 bases short and J 2 bases short, with 8 bases between.

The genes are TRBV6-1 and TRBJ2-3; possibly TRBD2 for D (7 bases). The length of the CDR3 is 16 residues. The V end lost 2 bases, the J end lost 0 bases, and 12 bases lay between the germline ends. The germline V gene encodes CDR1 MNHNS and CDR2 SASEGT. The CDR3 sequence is CASSERRGGSTDTQYF. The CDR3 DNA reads TGTGCCAGCAGTGAAAGAAGGGGGGGAAGCACAGATACGCAGTATTTT.

As DNA, the CDR3 is TGTGCCAGTACCAAGAGGGGGGCCCGGGAGACCCAGTACTTC. It translates to CASTKRGARETQYF. The chain combines TRBV19 with TRBJ2-5; D could derive from TRBD1 or TRBD2 (6 bases each). The CDR3 consists of 14 residues. V was pared by 7 bases and J by 5 bases, with 17 bases between. Germline CDR1 is LNHDA and CDR2 is SQIVND (reference sequence). Filled out from reference TRBV19 and TRBJ2-5, the complete variable domain reads DGGITQSPKYLFRKEGQNVTLSCEQNLNHDAMYWYRQDPGQGLRLIYYSQIVNDFQKGDIAEGYSVSREKKESFPLTVTSAQKNPTAFYLCASTKRGARETQYFGPGTRLLVL.

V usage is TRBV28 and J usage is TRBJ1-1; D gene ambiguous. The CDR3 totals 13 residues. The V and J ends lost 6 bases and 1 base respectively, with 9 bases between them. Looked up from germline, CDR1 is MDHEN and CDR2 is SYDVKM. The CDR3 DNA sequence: TGTGCCAGCAGAAGACCGGGGAACACTGAAGCTTTCTTT. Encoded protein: CASRRPGNTEAFF.